The clone carrying this T cell receptor (beta chain) was picked up one time. The target antigen is unknown. The junction differs from germline at one of its ends, possibly a read error. Clones were sequenced by immunoSEQ multiplex PCR, and TCRdb holds only the in-frame ones, with some missing. The data show around 46,000 clones, 82% seen once. This sample was taken from a study of OX40 agonist ivuxolimab in advanced cancers. The study, taken as a whole, reports: Circulating CD4+ and CD8+ T cells showed clonal expansion by week 6 at 0.1 to 3.0 mg/kg. Patients with a partial response at 0.1-3.0 mg/kg had among the lowest clonal expansion.

The germline CDR1 and CDR2 sequences are MDHEN and SYDVKM. The CDR3 is made up of 12 amino acids. The sequence came from an adult with an advanced solid tumor such as melanoma, head and neck, liver or kidney cancer. J is TRBJ2-3 and V is TRBV28; possible D gene TRBD2, 7 bases. Here the sequenced sample was CD4+ or CD8+ T cells sorted from blood, taken in a trial of the OX40 agonist ivuxolimab. The CDR3: CASTPRGRAADF. CDR3 nucleotides: TGTGCCAGCACCCCTAGGGGGAGGGCAGCCGATTTT. Full variable domain (outside the CDR3, taken from reference TRBV28 and TRBJ2-3): DVKVTQSSRYLVKRTGEKVFLECVQDMDHENMFWYRQDPGLGLRLIYFSYDVKMKEKGDIPEGYSVSREKKERFSLILESASTNQTSMYLCASTPRGRAADFGPGTRLTVL.